The rows below give T cell receptor beta chains drawn from one sample of a study of T cells after posttransplantation cyclophosphamide. This table comes from immunoSEQ multiplex PCR, and its TCRdb copy is limited to in-frame clones, with some not included. Here the sample spans thousands of clones, 70% to 80% being singletons. Specimen: PBMCs, collected about 190 days after allogeneic stem cell transplant with posttransplant cyclophosphamide. These receptor sequences come from a male patient aged 60-69 years who received an allogeneic stem cell transplant from a related donor and was CMV-positive. Some T cells could come from the graft donor. Each CDR3 is given with its conserved first and last residue. Fields, in order: V gene, J gene, clone size, D gene, CDR3 protein, CDR3 DNA. D genes are given only for firm matches. The listing skips clone size in some rows; elsewhere it reads once, few, many or a size class.

v_call: TRBV30
j_call: TRBJ2-2
clone_size: .
d_call: TRBD2
cdr3_aa: CAWTLGLAGVAGELFF
cdr3_nt: TGTGCCTGGACCCTGGGACTAGCGGGAGTGGCCGGGGAGCTGTTTTTT

v_call: TRBV5-1
j_call: TRBJ1-3
clone_size: .
d_call: TRBD1
cdr3_aa: CASSLQGQTSGNTIYF
cdr3_nt: TGCGCCAGCAGCTTACAGGGGCAAACCTCTGGAAACACCATATATTTT

v_call: TRBV7-9
j_call: TRBJ1-2
clone_size: .
d_call: TRBD1
cdr3_aa: CASSLVVGTMSGGFYGYTF
cdr3_nt: TGTGCCAGCAGCTTAGTCGTCGGAACTATGTCAGGGGGCTTCTATGGCTACACCTTC

v_call: TRBV7-9
j_call: TRBJ2-3
clone_size: .
d_call: .
cdr3_aa: CASSSSPSTQYF
cdr3_nt: TGTGCCAGCAGCTCCTCCCCCTCGACGCAGTATTTT

v_call: TRBV30
j_call: TRBJ2-1
clone_size: .
d_call: .
cdr3_aa: CAWQSDSPEQFF
cdr3_nt: TGTGCCTGGCAATCGGACAGTCCCGAGCAGTTCTTC

v_call: TRBV4-2
j_call: TRBJ2-7
clone_size: .
d_call: TRBD2
cdr3_aa: CASSQLGAGGPGEQYF
cdr3_nt: TGTGCCAGCAGCCAATTAGGGGCGGGAGGGCCGGGGGAGCAGTACTTC

v_call: TRBV7-9
j_call: TRBJ2-7
clone_size: .
d_call: .
cdr3_aa: CASSSAVVSYEQYF
cdr3_nt: TGTGCCAGCAGCTCGGCGGTAGTCTCCTACGAGCAGTACTTC

v_call: TRBV28
j_call: TRBJ2-1
clone_size: .
d_call: TRBD1
cdr3_aa: CASTLPPVGTGGGEQFF
cdr3_nt: TGTGCCAGCACCCTCCCCCCGGTCGGGACAGGGGGCGGTGAGCAGTTCTTC

v_call: TRBV7-2
j_call: TRBJ2-7
clone_size: .
d_call: .
cdr3_aa: CASSRGGAAYNEQYF
cdr3_nt: TGTGCCAGCAGCCGTGGGGGGGCTGCATACAACGAGCAGTACTTC

v_call: TRBV19
j_call: TRBJ1-1
clone_size: .
d_call: TRBD1
cdr3_aa: CASSLGQVNTEAFF
cdr3_nt: TGTGCCAGTAGTCTGGGACAGGTCAACACTGAAGCTTTCTTT

v_call: TRBV19
j_call: TRBJ2-2
clone_size: .
d_call: .
cdr3_aa: CASSPRTPPVGELFF
cdr3_nt: TGTGCCAGTAGTCCGAGGACACCCCCCGTCGGGGAGCTGTTTTTT

v_call: TRBV5-6
j_call: TRBJ1-1
clone_size: large
d_call: .
cdr3_aa: CASTFLDSEAFF
cdr3_nt: TGTGCCAGCACATTTCTGGACAGTGAAGCTTTCTTT

v_call: TRBV13
j_call: TRBJ2-6
clone_size: .
d_call: TRBD1
cdr3_aa: CASSLVGQGVSGANVLTF
cdr3_nt: TGTGCCAGCAGCTTAGTGGGACAGGGGGTCTCTGGGGCCAACGTCCTGACTTTC

v_call: TRBV19
j_call: TRBJ2-2
clone_size: .
d_call: TRBD2
cdr3_aa: CASTPGLAGGHTGELFF
cdr3_nt: TGTGCCAGTACCCCGGGACTAGCGGGGGGACACACCGGGGAGCTGTTTTTT

v_call: TRBV7-3
j_call: TRBJ2-1
clone_size: .
d_call: .
cdr3_aa: CASSLLAGDEQFF
cdr3_nt: TGTGCCAGCAGCTTATTGGCAGGGGATGAGCAGTTCTTC

v_call: TRBV4-1
j_call: TRBJ1-2
clone_size: .
d_call: .
cdr3_aa: CASSQDGGALYGYTF
cdr3_nt: TGCGCCAGCAGCCAAGACGGGGGGGCGCTCTATGGCTACACCTTC

v_call: TRBV7-9
j_call: TRBJ1-6
clone_size: .
d_call: .
cdr3_aa: CASSPNREPLHF
cdr3_nt: TGTGCCAGCAGCCCTAACCGGGAACCCCTCCACTTT